The rows below give T cell receptor beta chains drawn from one sample of a study of blood T cell repertoires in COVID-19. Sequenced by immunoSEQ multiplex PCR; TCRdb stores in-frame clones only, minus some. Here the sample spans more than 95,000 clones, 91% being singletons. Specimen: peripheral blood. Source of these receptors: a human donor in a cohort sampled during active COVID-19. CDR3s leave out the opening cysteine and the closing phenylalanine or tryptophan. The order of the fields is V gene, CDR3 protein.

>TRBV30
AWSKTGAAGRYEQY
>TRBV6-5
ASSPAGAAPYGYT
>TRBV6-4
ASSDDRRRNLNSNQPQH
>TRBV2
ASSQRGQTNTEAF
>TRBV27
ASSNGGQGGWGETQY
>TRBV7-2
ASSLTSGTYNEQF
>TRBV6-1
ASSEEARGPKNIQY
>TRBV5-1
ASSPQGHGNEKLF
>TRBV19
ASSTHGQVGGNQPQH
>TRBV12-3/TRBV12-4
ASRIAGGELF
>TRBV7-7
ASSLLDRASYNEQF
>TRBV4-1
ASSQAGFPNTGELF
>TRBV6-5
ASWSGRVWNEQF
>TRBV5-1
ASRESQETQY
>TRBV6-5
ASGGSSGANVLT
>TRBV4-3
ASSQTGYNNGELF
>TRBV6-1
ASSESTSNQPQH
>TRBV7-9
ASSLTSGGLLTQY
>TRBV11-2
ASSLDRGGGSQETQY
>TRBV7-2
ASSKQGAGETQY
>TRBV7-9
ASSPRTGGANTGELF
>TRBV27
ASSLGPSSYNSPLH
>TRBV3-1/TRBV3-2
ASSQISGRAGPDTQY
>TRBV19
ASRDRGTDTQY
>TRBV5-8
ASSLAGGLYGYT
>TRBV7-2
ASSPFGPGNQPQH
>TRBV19
ASSLGPRGTEAF
>TRBV5-4
ASSFGTGGEGNYGYT
>TRBV6-5
ASSYGAGASEQF
>TRBV4-1
ASSQDLMNTEAF
>TRBV18
ASSPEKATSSYNSPLH
>TRBV7-2
ASSFYDFATGELF
>TRBV7-9
ASSLDASGGAGTRETQY
>TRBV10-3
AISGDWERGRSYEQY
>TRBV4-3
ASSQDIGTGAEKLF
>TRBV6-2/TRBV6-3
ASSYRTNRGANNEQF
>TRBV7-9
ASSLDSGLSEQY
>TRBV19
ASSINGQGGYGYT
>TRBV6-5
ASSYSRYRGRTEAF
>TRBV5-1
ASKTPGQGAAQY
>TRBV5-4
ASSFVGGNGYT
>TRBV6-6
ASSSGVETQY
>TRBV11-3
ASSLRQGGGEQY
>TRBV7-2
ASSQGQPITNYGYT
>TRBV3-1/TRBV3-2
ASSQDSGEDRGGYYGYT
>TRBV5-5
ASSLWSGPYEQY
>TRBV4-2
ASSQVSGNYEQY
>TRBV21-1
ASSKVKGTRRTGELF
>TRBV5-1
ASSLGTGSKNIQY
>TRBV7-8
ASSHRYSNQPQH
>TRBV7-9
ASSSDRESNEKLF
>TRBV4-3
ASSQDVGTGGTEQY
>TRBV7-8
ASSSVLAGHEQY
>TRBV7-9
ASSYRTSQNTGELF
>TRBV4-3
ASSQGVAEELAGKYEQF
>TRBV27
ASRDRGLVAGVPDTQY
>TRBV12-3/TRBV12-4
ASSLGGHEAF
>TRBV18
ASSPPSSGNSYNEQF